This TCR beta chain was sequenced for a study of shared T cell receptors in the human thymus. The CDR3 consists of 17 residues. Trimming at V came to 4 bases and at J to 5 bases, leaving 13 bases not matched to a gene. Germline assignment: CDR1 LGHNA and CDR2 YNFKEQ. Clones were read by immunoSEQ multiplex PCR, and TCRdb kept only the in-frame ones, dropping some. Counted here are under 450,000 clones, roughly 94% occurring once; the ten biggest clones make up approximately 0.02%. This receptor was obtained from a human donor. This chain links TRBV4-2 with TRBJ1-4; 7 bases fit TRBD1. Sequenced sample: thymocytes. CDR3 residues: CASSLQAPRGPNEKLFF. DNA for the CDR3: TGTGCCAGCAGCCTCCAGGCACCGAGGGGGCCGAATGAAAAACTGTTTTTT.